The 4 T cell receptor beta chains below were found in one sample sequenced in a study of graft-versus-host responses after intestinal transplantation. Here immunoSEQ multiplex PCR was the method, and the copy in TCRdb shows in-frame clones only, minus some. The data show about 77,000 clones, about 92% seen once. The source was PBMCs, collected 98 days after intestinal transplantation. Source of these receptors: a human patient who received an intestinal transplant, so some T cells may come from the graft donor.

The J gene is TRBJ2-3, the V gene TRBV20-1; the D gene is possibly TRBD1 (5 bases). The CDR3 loop spans 11 amino acids. The germline V gene has CDR1 DFQATT and CDR2 SNEGSKA (reference sequence). Trimming shortened V by 6 bases and J by 4 bases, and 8 bases separated the two germline ends. CDR3 nucleotide sequence: TGCAGTGCCCAGGGCCCAGATACGCAGTATTTT. Translation gives CSAQGPDTQYF.

The rearrangement uses TRBV14 and TRBJ1-1; D unclear. Deletions cut 6 bases from V and 1 base from J, with 9 bases between. The CDR3 spans 13 residues. From germline, CDR1 is SGHDN and CDR2 FVKESK. CDR3 sequence: CASRLDPNTEAFF. The DNA for the CDR3 is TGTGCCAGCAGACTCGACCCGAACACTGAAGCTTTCTTT.

The chain recombines TRBV18 with TRBJ2-5, with 9 bases matching TRBD1. Germline lookup yields CDR1 KGHSH and CDR2 LQKENI. The CDR3 covers 14 residues. V lost 4 bases and J lost 4; bases outside the gene matches: 4. The CDR3 reads CASSRGTGTETQYF. CDR3 sequence (DNA): TGTGCCAGCTCACGCGGGACAGGGACAGAGACCCAGTACTTC.

The chain has TRBV29-1 and TRBJ1-1; D remains ambiguous. This CDR3 contains 11 residues. Trimming removed 4 bases at V and 6 bases at J, with 9 bases between. Germline V gene data show CDR1 as SQVTM and CDR2 as ANQGSEA. The CDR3 DNA reads TGCAGCGTTGTTGGACGGGCTGAAGCTTTCTTT. Amino acids: CSVVGRAEAFF.